The sequence of this T cell receptor beta chain was determined in a study of patients and donors after allogeneic stem cell transplantation. This clonotype was seen only a few times. TCRdb re-called the RT-PCR reads through MiXCR, storing one row per CDR3 protein. Seen here are over 150,000 distinct CDR3 sequences, 30% observed once, and the top ten hold 3.2%. The receptor was isolated from a human donor who was either an allogeneic HSCT recipient or a stem cell or donor lymphocyte infusion donor (not recorded which). It is not recorded whose cells these are; they may come from a transplant donor. The sequencing sample was made of blood, either unsorted or a sorted T cell fraction (not recorded which).

CDR3 nucleotide sequence: TGTGCCAGCAGCTTGGGGGCTGTAGGGGGCCAGCCCCAGCATTTT. It yields the protein CASSLGAVGGQPQHF. The chain carries TRBV5-6 and TRBJ1-5; 7 bases line up with TRBD1. This CDR3 region has 15 residues. Germline lookup yields CDR1 SGHDT and CDR2 YYEEEE. Losses at the gene ends were 0 bases for V and 7 bases for J; bases not matched to a gene: 7.